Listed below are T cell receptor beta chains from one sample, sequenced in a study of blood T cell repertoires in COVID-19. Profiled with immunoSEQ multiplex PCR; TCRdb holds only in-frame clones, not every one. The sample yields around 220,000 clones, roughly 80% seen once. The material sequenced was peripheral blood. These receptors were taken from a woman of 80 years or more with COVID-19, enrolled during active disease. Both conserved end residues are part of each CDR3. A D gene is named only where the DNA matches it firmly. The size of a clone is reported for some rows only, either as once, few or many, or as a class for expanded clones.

CDR3 DNA: TGTGCCAGCAATTTCGAACAGGGGGCAACTGAAGCTTTCTTT; CDR3 protein: CASNFEQGATEAFF; clone size: NA; D gene: TRBD1; J gene: TRBJ1-1; V gene: TRBV2; CDR3 length: 14
CDR3 DNA: TGCAGCGTCCAATCGACAGGTCGATATGGCTACACCTTC; CDR3 protein: CSVQSTGRYGYTF; clone size: NA; D gene: NA; J gene: TRBJ1-2; V gene: TRBV29-1; CDR3 length: 13
CDR3 DNA: TGTGCCAGCAGCCAAGCGGGACTTAACTATGGCTACACCTTC; CDR3 protein: CASSQAGLNYGYTF; clone size: NA; D gene: NA; J gene: TRBJ1-2; V gene: TRBV3-1/TRBV3-2; CDR3 length: 14
CDR3 DNA: TGTGCCAGTGGCTCCCGGACTAGCGGGAGGGGTGAGCAGTTCTTC; CDR3 protein: CASGSRTSGRGEQFF; clone size: NA; D gene: TRBD2; J gene: TRBJ2-1; V gene: TRBV19; CDR3 length: 15
CDR3 DNA: TGTGCCAGCAGCCTCCATGGGACTAGCGGTTACGAGCAGTACTTC; CDR3 protein: CASSLHGTSGYEQYF; clone size: NA; D gene: TRBD2; J gene: TRBJ2-7; V gene: TRBV7-3; CDR3 length: 15
CDR3 DNA: TGCGCCAGCAGCTTGAGTACAGGGCCGGATACGCAGTATTTT; CDR3 protein: CASSLSTGPDTQYF; clone size: NA; D gene: NA; J gene: TRBJ2-3; V gene: TRBV5-1; CDR3 length: 14
CDR3 DNA: TGTGCCAGCAGCGAGGGAGTTGATGGCTACACCTTC; CDR3 protein: CASSEGVDGYTF; clone size: NA; D gene: NA; J gene: TRBJ1-2; V gene: TRBV5-1; CDR3 length: 12
CDR3 DNA: TGTGCCAGCAGCGTAGACACCCAGAATCAGCCCCAGCATTTT; CDR3 protein: CASSVDTQNQPQHF; clone size: NA; D gene: NA; J gene: TRBJ1-5; V gene: TRBV3-1/TRBV3-2; CDR3 length: 14
CDR3 DNA: TGTGCCAGCAGTTTATCTGGACTGGTACAGGGGACGGCGGCTTTCTTT; CDR3 protein: CASSLSGLVQGTAAFF; clone size: few; D gene: TRBD1; J gene: TRBJ1-1; V gene: TRBV27; CDR3 length: 16
CDR3 DNA: TGTGCCGCATCAATTCCGGGACAAACCTATGGCTACACCTTC; CDR3 protein: CAASIPGQTYGYTF; clone size: NA; D gene: NA; J gene: TRBJ1-2; V gene: TRBV10-3; CDR3 length: 14
CDR3 DNA: TGTGCCAGCAGTGAATCTCGGGGCCGGACAGGGAATGAGCAGTTCTTC; CDR3 protein: CASSESRGRTGNEQFF; clone size: NA; D gene: TRBD1; J gene: TRBJ2-1; V gene: TRBV25-1; CDR3 length: 16
CDR3 DNA: TGTGCCAGCAGCCCCTTCCCTAGCGGGAGCCACGAGCAGTACTTC; CDR3 protein: CASSPFPSGSHEQYF; clone size: once; D gene: TRBD2; J gene: TRBJ2-7; V gene: TRBV7-9; CDR3 length: 15
CDR3 DNA: TGTGCCAGCTCACCACCCCGGGACATCGAACGTAGGGAGCTGTTTTTT; CDR3 protein: CASSPPRDIERRELFF; clone size: NA; D gene: NA; J gene: TRBJ2-2; V gene: TRBV18; CDR3 length: 16
CDR3 DNA: TGTGCCAGCAGTTTACTTTCCGGGACAGGACATGGCTACACCTTC; CDR3 protein: CASSLLSGTGHGYTF; clone size: NA; D gene: TRBD1; J gene: TRBJ1-2; V gene: TRBV28; CDR3 length: 15
CDR3 DNA: TGTGCCAGCTCACCACAGGGCGGAGGTGAGAAACTGTTTTTT; CDR3 protein: CASSPQGGGEKLFF; clone size: NA; D gene: NA; J gene: TRBJ1-4; V gene: TRBV18; CDR3 length: 14
CDR3 DNA: TGTGCCAGCAGCCAAACAGGGGTAAACACCGGGGAGCTGTTTTTT; CDR3 protein: CASSQTGVNTGELFF; clone size: NA; D gene: TRBD1; J gene: TRBJ2-2; V gene: TRBV4-2; CDR3 length: 15
CDR3 DNA: TGCGCCAGCGCGCGTGAGGGGGCGAGCACAGATACGCAGTATTTT; CDR3 protein: CASAREGASTDTQYF; clone size: NA; D gene: TRBD1; J gene: TRBJ2-3; V gene: TRBV5-1; CDR3 length: 15
CDR3 DNA: TGTGCCAGCAGCCAACAGGGGGCTGGCTATGGCTACACCTTC; CDR3 protein: CASSQQGAGYGYTF; clone size: NA; D gene: TRBD1; J gene: TRBJ1-2; V gene: TRBV14; CDR3 length: 14
CDR3 DNA: TGTGCCAGCAGCCCGACAGGGGGTAGCACCGGGGAGCTGTTTTTT; CDR3 protein: CASSPTGGSTGELFF; clone size: NA; D gene: TRBD1; J gene: TRBJ2-2; V gene: TRBV9; CDR3 length: 15
CDR3 DNA: TGTGCCAGCTCACCTACAGGGGGCACTAACCACAATGAGCAGTTCTTC; CDR3 protein: CASSPTGGTNHNEQFF; clone size: NA; D gene: TRBD1; J gene: TRBJ2-1; V gene: TRBV18; CDR3 length: 16
CDR3 DNA: TGTGCCAGCAGCCCGACAGGGGGGGGTGGCTACACCTTC; CDR3 protein: CASSPTGGGGYTF; clone size: NA; D gene: TRBD1; J gene: TRBJ1-2; V gene: TRBV3-1/TRBV3-2; CDR3 length: 13
CDR3 DNA: TGTGCCAGCAGCCCCTTAGGTGGGGCGGGGGTGAGGGAGCAGTACTTC; CDR3 protein: CASSPLGGAGVREQYF; clone size: once; D gene: TRBD2; J gene: TRBJ2-7; V gene: TRBV28; CDR3 length: 16
CDR3 DNA: TGTGCCAGCAGCAGTCGACAGGGGGCGTTTACTGAAGCTTTCTTT; CDR3 protein: CASSSRQGAFTEAFF; clone size: NA; D gene: TRBD1; J gene: TRBJ1-1; V gene: TRBV9; CDR3 length: 15
CDR3 DNA: TGTGCCAGCAGCTTAGAGGGGCAACGAGGCTACACCTTC; CDR3 protein: CASSLEGQRGYTF; clone size: NA; D gene: NA; J gene: TRBJ1-2; V gene: TRBV7-9; CDR3 length: 13
CDR3 DNA: TGTGCCACATCTAGCGGGGTGAACACCGGGGAGCTGTTTTTT; CDR3 protein: CATSSGVNTGELFF; clone size: NA; D gene: TRBD2; J gene: TRBJ2-2; V gene: TRBV24-1; CDR3 length: 14
CDR3 DNA: TGTGCCAGCAGTTCCCCCACCGCGGCAGATACGCAGTATTTT; CDR3 protein: CASSSPTAADTQYF; clone size: NA; D gene: NA; J gene: TRBJ2-3; V gene: TRBV28; CDR3 length: 14
CDR3 DNA: TGTGCCAGCAGCCCCAGGGGCGAGAACACTGAAGCTTTCTTT; CDR3 protein: CASSPRGENTEAFF; clone size: NA; D gene: NA; J gene: TRBJ1-1; V gene: TRBV7-9; CDR3 length: 14
CDR3 DNA: TGTGCCAGTAGTATCGTCGGGGGTGGCTCACCCCTCCACTTT; CDR3 protein: CASSIVGGGSPLHF; clone size: NA; D gene: NA; J gene: TRBJ1-6; V gene: TRBV19; CDR3 length: 14
CDR3 DNA: TGTGCCAGCAGCCTACAGGGGGGGAACACTGAAGCTTTCTTT; CDR3 protein: CASSLQGGNTEAFF; clone size: NA; D gene: TRBD1; J gene: TRBJ1-1; V gene: TRBV3-1/TRBV3-2; CDR3 length: 14
CDR3 DNA: TGTGCCAGCAGCCAACTCTCCTACGAGCAGTACTTC; CDR3 protein: CASSQLSYEQYF; clone size: NA; D gene: NA; J gene: TRBJ2-7; V gene: TRBV14; CDR3 length: 12
CDR3 DNA: TGTGCCAGCAGTTCAATCGCGGACGAGCAGTACTTC; CDR3 protein: CASSSIADEQYF; clone size: once; D gene: NA; J gene: TRBJ2-7; V gene: TRBV28; CDR3 length: 12
CDR3 DNA: TGTGCCAGCAGTTACCCGCCCGGGACAGGGATCAACGAGCAGTACTTC; CDR3 protein: CASSYPPGTGINEQYF; clone size: NA; D gene: TRBD1; J gene: TRBJ2-7; V gene: TRBV28; CDR3 length: 16
CDR3 DNA: TGTGCCAGCAGCCAAGGAGGAGGGGACTATGGCTACACCTTC; CDR3 protein: CASSQGGGDYGYTF; clone size: NA; D gene: NA; J gene: TRBJ1-2; V gene: TRBV3-1/TRBV3-2; CDR3 length: 14
CDR3 DNA: TGTGCCAGCAGTGCCCGGACAGATACAGATACGCAGTATTTT; CDR3 protein: CASSARTDTDTQYF; clone size: NA; D gene: NA; J gene: TRBJ2-3; V gene: TRBV6-6; CDR3 length: 14
CDR3 DNA: TGTGCCAGCAGCCAAGATCCGACAGGGATAGATACGCAGTATTTT; CDR3 protein: CASSQDPTGIDTQYF; clone size: NA; D gene: TRBD1; J gene: TRBJ2-3; V gene: TRBV3-1/TRBV3-2; CDR3 length: 15
CDR3 DNA: TGTGCCAGCAGGATTTACCGGGGCTCCTACGAGCAGTACTTC; CDR3 protein: CASRIYRGSYEQYF; clone size: NA; D gene: NA; J gene: TRBJ2-7; V gene: TRBV6-5; CDR3 length: 14
CDR3 DNA: TGTGCCAGCAGCTTACAGGGGTCGTCTAACTATGGCTACACCTTC; CDR3 protein: CASSLQGSSNYGYTF; clone size: NA; D gene: TRBD1; J gene: TRBJ1-2; V gene: TRBV5-4; CDR3 length: 15
CDR3 DNA: TGCGCCAGCAGCACGCGGACAGGGGGCCCATACGAGCAGTACTTC; CDR3 protein: CASSTRTGGPYEQYF; clone size: NA; D gene: TRBD1; J gene: TRBJ2-7; V gene: TRBV4-1; CDR3 length: 15
CDR3 DNA: TGTGCCAGCAGCCAAGGCGGGGAAGGCACTGAAGCTTTCTTT; CDR3 protein: CASSQGGEGTEAFF; clone size: NA; D gene: NA; J gene: TRBJ1-1; V gene: TRBV3-1/TRBV3-2; CDR3 length: 14
CDR3 DNA: TGTGCCATCAGTGTGGCAGTCAACTATGGCTACACCTTC; CDR3 protein: CAISVAVNYGYTF; clone size: NA; D gene: NA; J gene: TRBJ1-2; V gene: TRBV10-3; CDR3 length: 13
CDR3 DNA: TGCGCCAGCAGCTTGCTATCCGGGGGCACTGAAGCTTTCTTT; CDR3 protein: CASSLLSGGTEAFF; clone size: NA; D gene: NA; J gene: TRBJ1-1; V gene: TRBV5-1; CDR3 length: 14
CDR3 DNA: TGTGCTAGTGCCTGGGAGGGCCCGGAGACCCAGTACTTC; CDR3 protein: CASAWEGPETQYF; clone size: NA; D gene: TRBD2; J gene: TRBJ2-5; V gene: TRBV12-5; CDR3 length: 13
CDR3 DNA: TGTGCCAGCAGCCTAGGCCGACAGGGCAACTATGGCTACACCTTC; CDR3 protein: CASSLGRQGNYGYTF; clone size: NA; D gene: TRBD1; J gene: TRBJ1-2; V gene: TRBV13; CDR3 length: 15
CDR3 DNA: TGTGCCAGCAGCTCCGGGGTAGCGGGACGGGACGAGCAGTACTTC; CDR3 protein: CASSSGVAGRDEQYF; clone size: NA; D gene: TRBD2; J gene: TRBJ2-7; V gene: TRBV5-4; CDR3 length: 15
CDR3 DNA: TGTGCCAGCAGTGAGTTTGACAGGGGTCACTATGGCTACACCTTC; CDR3 protein: CASSEFDRGHYGYTF; clone size: NA; D gene: TRBD1; J gene: TRBJ1-2; V gene: TRBV6-1; CDR3 length: 15
CDR3 DNA: TGTGCCAGCAGTTACTCTTCGGGGGGTAACTATGGCTACACCTTC; CDR3 protein: CASSYSSGGNYGYTF; clone size: NA; D gene: NA; J gene: TRBJ1-2; V gene: TRBV6-5; CDR3 length: 15
CDR3 DNA: TGCGCCAGCAGCTCGGGACTAGCGGGAGCGGATGAGCAGTTCTTC; CDR3 protein: CASSSGLAGADEQFF; clone size: NA; D gene: TRBD2; J gene: TRBJ2-1; V gene: TRBV5-1; CDR3 length: 15
CDR3 DNA: TGCAGTGGGAGCGAAGGGAGGGGCTACACCTTC; CDR3 protein: CSGSEGRGYTF; clone size: NA; D gene: NA; J gene: TRBJ1-2; V gene: TRBV20-1; CDR3 length: 11
CDR3 DNA: TGTGCCAGCAGCCACGGACAGGATGGCTACACCTTC; CDR3 protein: CASSHGQDGYTF; clone size: NA; D gene: TRBD1; J gene: TRBJ1-2; V gene: TRBV3-1/TRBV3-2; CDR3 length: 12
CDR3 DNA: TGTGCCAGCGGCAGGGTCCACGAGCAGTACTTC; CDR3 protein: CASGRVHEQYF; clone size: once; D gene: NA; J gene: TRBJ2-7; V gene: TRBV3-1/TRBV3-2; CDR3 length: 11
CDR3 DNA: TGTGCCAGCAGCCAAGTAGCGGGAGGGCCTTACGAGCAGTACTTC; CDR3 protein: CASSQVAGGPYEQYF; clone size: NA; D gene: TRBD2; J gene: TRBJ2-7; V gene: TRBV3-1/TRBV3-2; CDR3 length: 15
CDR3 DNA: TGTGCCAGCAGTTACGGGGACACCTCTAAAGCTTTCTTT; CDR3 protein: CASSYGDTSKAFF; clone size: NA; D gene: NA; J gene: TRBJ1-1; V gene: TRBV6-5; CDR3 length: 13
CDR3 DNA: TGTGCCAGTAGCGAGGCGGCTAATGAAAAACTGTTTTTT; CDR3 protein: CASSEAANEKLFF; clone size: NA; D gene: NA; J gene: TRBJ1-4; V gene: TRBV19; CDR3 length: 13
CDR3 DNA: TGTGCCAGCAGCCTCTCTGGGGCGGAGACCCAGTACTTC; CDR3 protein: CASSLSGAETQYF; clone size: NA; D gene: NA; J gene: TRBJ2-5; V gene: TRBV5-4; CDR3 length: 13
CDR3 DNA: TGTGCCAGCAGTGAAGAGGGGCAGATCTATGGCTACACCTTC; CDR3 protein: CASSEEGQIYGYTF; clone size: NA; D gene: NA; J gene: TRBJ1-2; V gene: TRBV2; CDR3 length: 14
CDR3 DNA: TGTGCCAGCAGCGGACAGGCGAAACCCGGGGAGCTGTTTTTT; CDR3 protein: CASSGQAKPGELFF; clone size: NA; D gene: TRBD1; J gene: TRBJ2-2; V gene: TRBV5-5; CDR3 length: 14
CDR3 DNA: TGTGCCAGTAGTAAACTAGCGGGAGTTCGATACAATGAGCAGTTCTTC; CDR3 protein: CASSKLAGVRYNEQFF; clone size: NA; D gene: TRBD2; J gene: TRBJ2-1; V gene: TRBV19; CDR3 length: 16